Shown below are 20 T cell receptor beta chains from a single sample sequenced in a study of T cells expressing NK-cell markers. TCRdb re-analyzed the 5' RACE reads; it lists each CDR3 protein once, without DNA. The repertoire table contains a few hundred thousand distinct CDR3 sequences. The sequenced material came from blood T cells: a sorted CD56 or NKG2C T cell subset, CD4+ or CD8+ T cells, or bulk PBMC T cells (not recorded which). Every receptor here comes from a man aged 18 to 69 in good health.

The rearrangement uses TRBV21-1 and TRBJ2-3; the D call from TCRdb, TRBD2, cannot be confirmed without DNA. TRBV21-1 is shown as a pseudogene. CDR3 size: 15 residues. CDR3 protein: CASSSRTSGGTAQYF.

The rearrangement uses TRBV20-1 and TRBJ2-3; the D call from TCRdb, TRBD1, cannot be confirmed without DNA. Germline values: CDR1 DFQATT, CDR2 SNEGSKA (reference sequence). This CDR3 has 17 amino acids. CDR3 sequence: CSARDSLAGGIPDTQYF.

This rearrangement joins TRBV5-6 to TRBJ2-3; absent DNA, TCRdb's TRBD2 call cannot be checked. This CDR3 region has 13 residues. Germline V gene lookup returns CDR1 SGHDT and CDR2 YYEEEE. The CDR3 spells CASSLLAGAKEYF.

The V and J genes are TRBV25-1 and TRBJ2-2; TCRdb reports TRBD1, a call that lacks DNA to check it against. Per germline, CDR1 MGHDK and CDR2 SYGVNS. The CDR3 is 17 amino acids. This CDR3 is CASSEYMGQGNTGELFF.

The rearrangement joins TRBV6-2 or TRBV6-3 to TRBJ1-4; TCRdb proposes TRBD1, but this gene call is untestable without DNA. The germline gives CDR1 MNHEY, CDR2 SVGEGT. CDR3 size: 14 residues. The CDR3 reads CASNPGTGVEKLFF.

The rearrangement joins TRBV19 to TRBJ2-3; with no DNA, the TCRdb D assignment of TRBD2 cannot be verified. CDR1 is LNHDA and CDR2 is SQIVND in the germline V gene (reference sequence). The CDR3 length is 14 residues. The CDR3 spells CASSILLVPDTQYF. The full variable domain, with the rest looked up from reference TRBV19 and TRBJ2-3, is DGGITQSPKYLFRKEGQNVTLSCEQNLNHDAMYWYRQDPGQGLRLIYYSQIVNDFQKGDIAEGYSVSREKKESFPLTVTSAQKNPTAFYLCASSILLVPDTQYFGPGTRLTVL.

The V call is TRBV3-1, the J call TRBJ2-5; TCRdb indicates TRBD2, and absent DNA this call remains unverified. The CDR3 covers 15 residues. Germline CDR1 reads LGHDT; CDR2 reads YNNKEL (reference sequence). The CDR3 spells CASSRDPLRRETQYF.

The chain links TRBV6-2 or TRBV6-3 to TRBJ1-4; the D call from TCRdb, TRBD1, cannot be confirmed without DNA. The germline V gene has CDR1 MNHEY and CDR2 SVGEGT. The CDR3 has 20 residues. The CDR3 protein is CASSYSMWTGRLQKDEKLFF.

The gene calls are TRBV20-1 and TRBJ2-1. CDR3 size: 14 residues. The germline V gene has CDR1 DFQATT and CDR2 SNEGSKA (reference sequence). CDR3 protein: CSYLRMGSYNEQFF.

The chain is built from TRBV30 and TRBJ1-5; as DNA is missing, the TRBD1 call by TCRdb cannot be tested. CDR3 length: 12 amino acids. The germline V gene has CDR1 GTSNPN and CDR2 SVGIG (reference sequence). Here the CDR3 reads CAWGNRDQPQHF.

The chain employs TRBV2 and TRBJ1-1; TCRdb designates TRBD1, a call that cannot be tested without DNA. Looked up from germline, CDR1 is SNHLY and CDR2 is FYNNEI. The CDR3 extends over 14 amino acids. Here the CDR3 reads CASSDGGGSTEAFF.

CDR3 sequence: CASSPLGGEDETQYF. The chain couples TRBV28 to TRBJ2-5; as DNA is missing, the TRBD1 call by TCRdb cannot be tested. The germline V gene has CDR1 MDHEN and CDR2 SYDVKM. This CDR3 has 15 amino acids.

The chain employs TRBV20-1 and TRBJ1-1; TCRdb indicates TRBD1, and absent DNA this call remains unverified. Per the germline V gene, CDR1 is DFQATT and CDR2 is SNEGSKA (reference sequence). The CDR3 contains 14 residues. The CDR3: CSAPRQGARTEAFF.

The chain joins TRBV28 to TRBJ2-7; TCRdb outputs TRBD1, but without DNA this stays unchecked. This CDR3 has 15 amino acids. The germline V gene has CDR1 MDHEN and CDR2 SYDVKM. The CDR3 here is CASRTQQGASYEQYF.

The chain recombines TRBV2 with TRBJ2-5; TCRdb indicates TRBD1, and absent DNA this call remains unverified. Germline values: CDR1 SNHLY, CDR2 FYNNEI. This CDR3 contains 15 residues. CDR3 protein: CASRMRGLGKETQYF.

The chain is built from TRBV7-8 and TRBJ2-5; absent DNA, TCRdb's TRBD1 call cannot be checked. The germline V gene has CDR1 SGHVS and CDR2 FQNEAQ. There are 14 residues in the CDR3. This CDR3 reads CASSPWSRRETQYF.

This chain joins TRBV12-3 or TRBV12-4 and TRBJ1-1; there is no DNA to check the TCRdb D call of TRBD1. CDR3 size: 14 residues. CDR3 amino acids: CASSLTGRGLKAFF.

The V gene is TRBV15, the J gene TRBJ1-2. The CDR3 spans 16 residues. Germline assignment: CDR1 LNHNV and CDR2 YYDKDF (reference sequence). The CDR3 reads CATSRDRGGPRVGYTF.

The rearrangement links TRBV7-3 to TRBJ2-3. There are 16 residues in the CDR3. Per germline, CDR1 SGHTA and CDR2 FQGTGA. The CDR3 loop is CASSLGVSARADTQYF.

V usage is TRBV2 and J usage is TRBJ2-5; TCRdb's D call, TRBD2, is unchecked because there is no DNA. The germline CDR1 and CDR2 sequences are SNHLY and FYNNEI. The CDR3 is 15 amino acids. CDR3 sequence: CASRASGGRQETQYF.